This T cell receptor (beta chain) was recovered during a study of blood T cell repertoires in COVID-19. Study background: From the United States, Italy and Spain came samples of acute and convalescent COVID-19. Sources were T cells, B-cell-depleted T cells, or PBMCs; the material itself was cDNA or gDNA.

This CDR3 spans 13 amino acids. Trimming cost V 8 bases and J 6 bases; bases outside gene matches: 4. Per the authors' pipeline: Nucleated cell counts were estimated from reference gene primer amplification. Repertoires were generated with immunoSEQ multiplex PCR, while TCRdb's copy carries only in-frame clones and drops some. The V and J calls and the clone size are those of that table, but D and trimming were determined from the DNA. The sample has fewer than 250,000 clones, just under 85% seen once. The sequence derives from a woman aged 55-75 years with active or convalescent COVID-19. J is TRBJ1-4 and V is TRBV12-3 or TRBV12-4; 9 nucleotides agree with TRBD1. Sample: peripheral blood. DNA for the CDR3: TGTGCCAGCCAGGACAGGGGCTATGAAAAACTGTTTTTT. Encoded protein: CASQDRGYEKLFF.